Listed here are 18 T cell receptor beta chains from one sample, sequenced in a study of T cells in Graves' hyperthyroidism and ophthalmopathy. Researchers amplified the TCR beta CDR3 regions from RNA transcripts. First-round RT-PCR with HTBI primers amplified the TCR CDR3 region. In TCRdb, the multiplex PCR reads were re-called with MiXCR into one record per CDR3 protein. The sample lists approximately 630,000 distinct CDR3 sequences, around 16% occurring once. The sample was blood. These receptors were collected from a woman aged 30 to 39 with Graves' hyperthyroidism.

The table lists this clonotype with a few counts. The chain links TRBV27 to TRBJ2-7; D unresolved. The V and J ends lost 5 bases and 3 bases respectively, with 11 bases between them. Germline values: CDR1 MNHEY, CDR2 SMNVEV (reference sequence). The CDR3 runs 13 residues. The CDR3 reads CASSPQSVYEQYF. The CDR3 bases are TGTGCCAGCAGTCCCCAGAGCGTCTACGAGCAGTACTTC.

This clonotype was recorded a few times. V is TRBV28 and J is TRBJ1-4; D not certain. In germline, CDR1 is MDHEN, CDR2 SYDVKM. The length of the CDR3 is 16 residues. Deletions cut 1 base from V and 8 bases from J, with 17 bases between. CDR3: CASSLLVQDEDEKLFF. The CDR3 DNA follows: TGTGCCAGCAGTTTATTGGTGCAGGACGAAGACGAAAAACTGTTTTTT. The variable domain in full, with the rest retrieved from reference TRBV28 and TRBJ1-4, is DVKVTQSSRYLVKRTGEKVFLECVQDMDHENMFWYRQDPGLGLRLIYFSYDVKMKEKGDIPEGYSVSREKKERFSLILESASTNQTSMYLCASSLLVQDEDEKLFFGSGTQLSVL.

The chain carries TRBV28 and TRBJ2-7, with D possibly being TRBD2 (7 bases). The CDR3 covers 14 residues. Between the trimmed V and J ends, which lost 7 bases and 2 bases, there was a span of 15 bases. CDR1 and CDR2 from the germline V gene are MDHEN and SYDVKM. As DNA, the CDR3 is TGTGCCAGCAAGGGGGGGGGGACCACCTACGAGCAGTACTTC. Translating gives CASKGGGTTYEQYF.

V is TRBV30 and J is TRBJ2-7; D is undetermined. V gave up 0 bases and J gave up 6 bases, with 6 bases separating them. Germline CDR1 and CDR2: GTSNPN and SVGIG (reference sequence). CDR3 size: 11 residues. CDR3 loop: CAWSVMGEQYF. CDR3 bases: TGTGCCTGGAGTGTAATGGGCGAGCAGTACTTC.

This clonotype was found many times. In DNA form, the CDR3 reads TGTGCCAGCAGCGAGAGTAGCGGGAGCAGGGAGACCCAGTACTTC. Translating it yields CASSESSGSRETQYF. This chain joins TRBV2 and TRBJ2-5; 9 bases fit TRBD2. In germline, CDR1 is SNHLY, CDR2 FYNNEI. V was pared by 6 bases and J by 5 bases, with 10 bases of the junction left unmatched. The CDR3 runs to 15 residues. Full variable domain (outside the CDR3, taken from reference TRBV2 and TRBJ2-5): EPEVTQTPSHQVTQMGQEVILRCVPISNHLYFYWYRQILGQKVEFLVSFYNNEISEKSEIFDDQFSVERPDGSNFTLKIRSTKLEDSAMYFCASSESSGSRETQYFGPGTRLLVL.

This clonotype was picked up a small number of times. The chain joins TRBV12-3 or TRBV12-4 to TRBJ2-3; 14 nucleotides align to TRBD2. The V gene end was trimmed by 5 bases and the J gene end by 3 bases; junction bases not matched to a gene: 4. The CDR3 runs to 16 residues. The CDR3 region is CASSAGTSGSTDTQYF. The CDR3 DNA follows: TGTGCCAGCAGTGCAGGGACTAGCGGGAGTACAGATACGCAGTATTTT.

In this sample, this clonotype turned up a few times. The rearrangement joins TRBV20-1 to TRBJ1-6; D uncertain. The CDR3 contains 11 residues. Germline CDR1 and CDR2: DFQATT and SNEGSKA (reference sequence). The ends were cut back, 3 bases at V and 6 bases at J, with 3 bases in the middle. The CDR3 protein is CSARANSPLHF. The DNA for the CDR3 is TGCAGTGCTAGGGCTAATTCACCCCTCCACTTT.

The sample holds many counts of this clonotype. This chain joins TRBV10-1 and TRBJ2-7; D perhaps matches TRBD1 (6 bases). The germline V gene has CDR1 WNHNN and CDR2 SYGVQD (reference sequence). The CDR3 loop spans 13 amino acids. Deletions cut 8 bases from V and 2 bases from J, with 13 bases between. CDR3 nucleotides: TGCGCCAGCGGGGGCCGGGACACCTACGAGCAGTACTTC. This encodes CASGGRDTYEQYF.

In this sample, this clonotype turned up a few times. The rearrangement joins TRBV10-3 to TRBJ2-3, with D uncertain. CDR3 length: 11 amino acids. From germline, CDR1 is ENHRY and CDR2 SYGVKD. Between the trimmed V and J ends, which lost 7 bases and 0 bases, there was a span of 2 bases. In DNA form, the CDR3 reads TGTGCCATCAAGAGCACAGATACGCAGTATTTT. It codes for CAIKSTDTQYF.

CDR3 in amino acids: CASSPNTGLGEKLFF. The CDR3 region has the DNA TGTGCCAGCAGCCCGAACACAGGGTTAGGGGAAAAACTGTTTTTT. The chain carries TRBV5-5 and TRBJ1-4; tentative D call: TRBD1 (6 bases). The CDR3 runs to 15 residues. V was pared by 4 bases and J by 8 bases, with 18 bases between. The germline CDR1 and CDR2 sequences are SGHKS and YYEKEE (reference sequence).

This clonotype was seen at least ten times. The chain recombines TRBV3-1 with TRBJ2-3, with D unclear. Germline lookup yields CDR1 LGHDT and CDR2 YNNKEL (reference sequence). V shed 0 bases and J shed 2 bases, with 12 bases lying between them. The CDR3 has 16 amino acids. The CDR3 region is CASSQEIPRSTDTQYF. Here the CDR3 DNA reads TGTGCCAGCAGCCAAGAAATTCCGCGATCCACAGATACGCAGTATTTT.

There are many counts of this clonotype. The rearrangement joins TRBV30 to TRBJ2-1, with TRBD1 identical over 9 bases. Germline assignment: CDR1 GTSNPN and CDR2 SVGIG (reference sequence). J gave up 7 bases and V 5 bases, and 9 bases lay outside the gene matches. The CDR3 contains 14 residues. The CDR3 sequence is CAWGPGQGENEQFF. The CDR3, as DNA: TGTGCCTGGGGACCGGGACAGGGTGAAAATGAGCAGTTCTTC.

There are many counts of this clonotype. The chain links TRBV12-3 or TRBV12-4 to TRBJ2-1, with D perhaps assigned TRBD1 or TRBD2 (6 bases each). V gave up 6 bases and J gave up 0 bases, with 21 bases separating them. This CDR3 has 18 residues. CDR3 region: CASSPPVGGQSSYNEQFF. The DNA of the CDR3 is TGTGCCAGCAGCCCCCCGGTGGGGGGCCAGTCCTCCTACAATGAGCAGTTCTTC.

This clonotype was recorded a few times. This chain connects TRBV4-1 to TRBJ2-3; 7 bases match TRBD2. This CDR3 region has 15 residues. V dropped 5 bases and J dropped 0; count of bases not matched to a gene: 5. Germline lookup yields CDR1 MGHRA and CDR2 YSYEKL. CDR3 residues: CASSRRDYSTDTQYF. The CDR3, as DNA: TGCGCCAGCAGCAGAAGGGACTATAGCACAGATACGCAGTATTTT.

The V gene is TRBV9, the J gene TRBJ2-7, with D tentatively TRBD2 (6 bases). The germline V gene has CDR1 SGDLS and CDR2 YYNGEE. The CDR3 runs 13 residues. V shed 3 bases and J shed 7 bases, with 14 bases lying between them. The CDR3 loop reads CASSGRDSNEQYF. CDR3 bases: TGTGCCAGCAGCGGCCGGGACTCCAATGAGCAGTACTTC. Full variable domain (missing parts from reference TRBV9 and TRBJ2-7): DSGVTQTPKHLITATGQRVTLRCSPRSGDLSVYWYQQSLDQGLQFLIQYYNGEERAKGNILERFSAQQFPDLHSELNLSSLELGDSALYFCASSGRDSNEQYFGPGTRLTVT.

This clonotype was picked up a small number of times. The CDR3 reads CASSPRFRDRVVGTGELFF. The CDR3 coding sequence is TGTGCCAGCAGCCCGAGGTTCCGGGACAGGGTCGTCGGCACCGGGGAGCTGTTTTTT. The gene calls are TRBV3-2 and TRBJ2-2; the D call TRBD1 from the table was never checked on the DNA. TRBV3-2 is a pseudogene locus. CDR3 length: 19 amino acids.

The rearrangement links TRBV19 to TRBJ1-2; TRBD1 is a possible D gene (5 bases). Germline V CDR1 and CDR2: LNHDA, SQIVND (reference sequence). V was pared by 7 bases and J by 3 bases, with 15 bases between. The length of the CDR3 is 14 residues. The CDR3: CASNPGREDYGYTF. The DNA of the CDR3 is TGTGCCAGTAATCCGGGACGGGAGGACTATGGCTACACCTTC.

In this sample, this clonotype turned up a few times. The chain is built from TRBV6-2 or TRBV6-3 and TRBJ2-7; tentative D call: TRBD2 (5 bases). The CDR3 totals 15 residues. V lost 2 bases and J 2 bases, leaving 13 bases between the germline ends. Germline V CDR1 and CDR2: MNHEY, SVGEGT. The CDR3 bases are TGTGCCAGCAGTTACACTCGGACTGGTCCCTACGAGCAGTACTTC. The encoded protein is CASSYTRTGPYEQYF.